These 2 T cell receptor beta chains came from one sample sequenced in a study of T cell clonotyping in hematopoietic cell transplantation. Sequencing was performed with immunoSEQ multiplex PCR; in TCRdb, only in-frame clones are kept and a portion is missing. The table lists 9,900 or so clones, 75% to 85% of them singletons. Specimen: PBMCs, collected 30 days after allogeneic stem cell transplant. All receptors come from a female patient aged 35-55 years who had an allogeneic stem cell transplant from a related donor, so T cells may come from the graft donor. Some clones in this sample may be carry-over from other donors' samples.

This clone has just a few counts. The CDR3 is CAAAPDSSSYEQYF. DNA for the CDR3: TGTGCCGCGGCACCTGACAGCAGCTCCTACGAGCAGTACTTC. V and J are TRBV12-5 and TRBJ2-7, with TRBD1 as a possible D gene (5 bases). The CDR3 contains 14 residues. Germline V gene lookup returns CDR1 LGHNT and CDR2 FRNRAP.

The chain carries TRBV12-5 and TRBJ2-1; the match to TRBD2 covers 9 bases. The CDR3 is 14 amino acids. J lost 8 bases, V lost 7 bases, and 9 bases had no gene match. The germline V gene has CDR1 LGHNT and CDR2 FRNRAP. The CDR3 DNA reads as TGTGCTAGTGCCCTTAGCGGGAGCGGAGATGAGCAGTTCTTC. Its protein is CASALSGSGDEQFF.